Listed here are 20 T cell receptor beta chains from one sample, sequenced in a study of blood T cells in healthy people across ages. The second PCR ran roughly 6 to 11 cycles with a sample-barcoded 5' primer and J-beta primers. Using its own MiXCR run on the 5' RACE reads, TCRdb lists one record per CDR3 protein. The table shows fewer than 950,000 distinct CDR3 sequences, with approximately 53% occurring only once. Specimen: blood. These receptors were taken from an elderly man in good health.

The CDR3 nucleotides read TGCAGTGCTCTAGGACAGGGGCTCTACGAGCAGTACTTC. Translated: CSALGQGLYEQYF. The chain links TRBV20-1 to TRBJ2-7, with TRBD1 matching over 9 bases. The CDR3 is 13 amino acids. Unmatched junction bases numbered 5, after V lost 5 bases and J lost 3 bases. Looked up from germline, CDR1 is DFQATT and CDR2 is SNEGSKA (reference sequence).

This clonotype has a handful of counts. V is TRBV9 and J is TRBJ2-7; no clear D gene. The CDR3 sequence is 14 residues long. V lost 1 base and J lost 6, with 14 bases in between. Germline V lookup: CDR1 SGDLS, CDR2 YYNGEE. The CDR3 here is CASSVSRYGSEQYF. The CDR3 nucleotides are TGTGCCAGCAGCGTATCGCGGTACGGCAGCGAGCAGTACTTC. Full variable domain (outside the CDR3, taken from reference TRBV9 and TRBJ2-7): DSGVTQTPKHLITATGQRVTLRCSPRSGDLSVYWYQQSLDQGLQFLIQYYNGEERAKGNILERFSAQQFPDLHSELNLSSLELGDSALYFCASSVSRYGSEQYFGPGTRLTVT.

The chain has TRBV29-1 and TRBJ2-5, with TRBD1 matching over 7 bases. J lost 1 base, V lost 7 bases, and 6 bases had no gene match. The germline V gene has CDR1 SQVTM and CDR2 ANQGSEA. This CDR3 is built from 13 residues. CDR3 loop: CSGGGTAQETQYF. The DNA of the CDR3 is TGCAGCGGGGGTGGGACAGCCCAAGAGACCCAGTACTTC.

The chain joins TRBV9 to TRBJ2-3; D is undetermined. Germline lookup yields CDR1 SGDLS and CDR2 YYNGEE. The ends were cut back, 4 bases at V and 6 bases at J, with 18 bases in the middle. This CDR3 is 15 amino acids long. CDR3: CASSSGPMQYDTQYF. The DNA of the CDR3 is TGTGCCAGCAGCTCGGGCCCCATGCAGTATGATACGCAGTATTTT. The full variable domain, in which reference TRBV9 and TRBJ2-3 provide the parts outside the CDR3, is DSGVTQTPKHLITATGQRVTLRCSPRSGDLSVYWYQQSLDQGLQFLIQYYNGEERAKGNILERFSAQQFPDLHSELNLSSLELGDSALYFCASSSGPMQYDTQYFGPGTRLTVL.

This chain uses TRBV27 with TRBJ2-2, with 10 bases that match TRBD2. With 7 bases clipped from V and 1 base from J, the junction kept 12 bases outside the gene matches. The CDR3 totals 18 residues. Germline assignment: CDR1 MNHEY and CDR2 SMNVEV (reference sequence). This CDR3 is CASTTQAGGPRNTGELFF. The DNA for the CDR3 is TGTGCCAGCACTACCCAAGCGGGAGGGCCTAGGAACACCGGGGAGCTGTTTTTT.

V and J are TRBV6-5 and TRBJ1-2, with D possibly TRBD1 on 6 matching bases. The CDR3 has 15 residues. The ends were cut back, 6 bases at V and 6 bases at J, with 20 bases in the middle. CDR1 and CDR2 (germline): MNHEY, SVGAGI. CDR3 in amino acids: CASRRGSGTQNGYTF. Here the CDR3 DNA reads TGTGCCAGCAGGAGAGGCTCCGGGACACAAAATGGCTACACCTTC.

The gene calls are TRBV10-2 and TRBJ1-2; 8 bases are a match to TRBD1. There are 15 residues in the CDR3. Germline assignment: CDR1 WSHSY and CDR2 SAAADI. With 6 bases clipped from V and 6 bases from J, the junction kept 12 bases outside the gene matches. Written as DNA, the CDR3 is TGCGCCAGCAGACAGACAGGGGAGTTGTTGGATGGCTACACCTTC. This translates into CASRQTGELLDGYTF.

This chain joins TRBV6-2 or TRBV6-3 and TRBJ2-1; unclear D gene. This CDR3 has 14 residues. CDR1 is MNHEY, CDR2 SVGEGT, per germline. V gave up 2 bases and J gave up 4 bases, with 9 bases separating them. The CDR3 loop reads CASSYIGQYNEQFF. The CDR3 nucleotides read TGTGCCAGCAGTTACATTGGCCAGTACAATGAGCAGTTCTTC.

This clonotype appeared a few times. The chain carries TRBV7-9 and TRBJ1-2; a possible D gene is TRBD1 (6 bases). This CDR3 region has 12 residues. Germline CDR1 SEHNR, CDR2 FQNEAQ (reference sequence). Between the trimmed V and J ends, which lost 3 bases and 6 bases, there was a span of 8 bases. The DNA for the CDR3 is TGTGCCAGCAGCTTCGGACAGAATGGCTACACCTTC. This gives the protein CASSFGQNGYTF.

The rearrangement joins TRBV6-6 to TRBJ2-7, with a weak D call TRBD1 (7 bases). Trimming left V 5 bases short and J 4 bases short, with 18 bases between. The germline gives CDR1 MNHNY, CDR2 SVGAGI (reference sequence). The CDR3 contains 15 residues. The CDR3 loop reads CASSKGQAGIYEQYF. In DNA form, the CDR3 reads TGTGCCAGCAGTAAAGGACAGGCGGGAATATACGAGCAGTACTTC.

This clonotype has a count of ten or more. The CDR3 protein is CASSEGLAGVETQYF. In DNA form, the CDR3 reads TGTGCCAGCAGTGAAGGGCTAGCGGGAGTCGAGACCCAGTACTTC. J is TRBJ2-5 and V is TRBV6-1; 10 nucleotides match TRBD2. Germline V gives CDR1 MNHNS, CDR2 SASEGT. This CDR3 spans 15 amino acids. V lost 1 base to trimming and J lost 5 bases; unmatched junction nucleotides: 4.

CDR3: CAISADARRSGELFF. CDR3 DNA sequence: TGTGCCATCAGTGCCGACGCCCGAAGGAGCGGGGAGCTGTTTTTT. The chain has TRBV10-3 and TRBJ2-2; D gene uncertain. Per germline, CDR1 ENHRY and CDR2 SYGVKD. This CDR3 spans 15 amino acids. V was trimmed by 4 bases and J by 7 bases, leaving 16 bases between them.

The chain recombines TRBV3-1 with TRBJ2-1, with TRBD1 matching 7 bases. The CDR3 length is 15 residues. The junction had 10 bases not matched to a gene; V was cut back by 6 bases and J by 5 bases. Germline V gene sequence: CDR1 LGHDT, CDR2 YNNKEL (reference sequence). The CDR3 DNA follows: TGTGCCAGCAGTCGAGGGGGCTTAATCAACAATGAGCAGTTCTTC. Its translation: CASSRGGLINNEQFF.

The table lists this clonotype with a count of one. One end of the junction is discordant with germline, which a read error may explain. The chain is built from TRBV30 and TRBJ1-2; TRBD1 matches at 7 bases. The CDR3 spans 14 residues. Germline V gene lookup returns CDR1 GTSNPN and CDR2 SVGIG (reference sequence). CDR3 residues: CAWSLNRDRYGYTF. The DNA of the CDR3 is TGCGCCTGGAGTCTAAACCGGGACAGATATGGCTACACCTTC.

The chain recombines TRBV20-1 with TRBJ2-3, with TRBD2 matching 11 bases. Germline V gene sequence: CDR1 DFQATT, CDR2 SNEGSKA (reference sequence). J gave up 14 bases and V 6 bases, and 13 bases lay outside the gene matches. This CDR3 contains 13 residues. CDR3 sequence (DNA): TGCAGTGCCCCTGGGACTAGCGGATCAGACGCGTATTTT. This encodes CSAPGTSGSDAYF.

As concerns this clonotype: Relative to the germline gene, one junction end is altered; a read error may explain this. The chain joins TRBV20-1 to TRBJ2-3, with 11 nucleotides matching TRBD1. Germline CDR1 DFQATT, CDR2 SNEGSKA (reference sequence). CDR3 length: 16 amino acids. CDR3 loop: CSARDLGTGGRRYAYF. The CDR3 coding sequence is TGTAGTGCTAGAGATTTAGGGACAGGGGGGAGGAGATACGCGTATTTT.

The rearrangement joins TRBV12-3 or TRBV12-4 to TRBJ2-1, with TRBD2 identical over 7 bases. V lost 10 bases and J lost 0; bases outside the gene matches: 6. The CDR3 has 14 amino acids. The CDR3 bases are TGTGCCACCCTCGGGAGGTCCTCCTACAATGAGCAGTTCTTC. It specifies CATLGRSSYNEQFF.

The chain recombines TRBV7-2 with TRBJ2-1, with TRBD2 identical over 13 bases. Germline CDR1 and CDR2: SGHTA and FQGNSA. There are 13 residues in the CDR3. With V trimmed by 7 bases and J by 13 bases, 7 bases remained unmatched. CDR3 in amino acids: CASIPTSGGTQFF. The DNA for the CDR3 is TGTGCCAGCATCCCGACTAGCGGGGGGACCCAGTTCTTC.

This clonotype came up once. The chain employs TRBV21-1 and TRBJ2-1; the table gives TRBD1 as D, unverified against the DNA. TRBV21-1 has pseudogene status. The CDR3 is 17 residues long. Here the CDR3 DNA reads TGTGCCAGCAGGGGGAATGGCGACAGGGGGCGGGACAATGAGCAGTTCTTC. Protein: CASRGNGDRGRDNEQFF.

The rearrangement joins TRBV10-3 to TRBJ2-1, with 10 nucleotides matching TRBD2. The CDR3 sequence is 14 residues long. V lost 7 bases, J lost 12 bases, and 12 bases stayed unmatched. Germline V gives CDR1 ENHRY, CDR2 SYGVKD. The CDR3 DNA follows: TGTGCCATCAAGGGAGCGGGAGGGTCCAGCGGGCAGTTCTTC. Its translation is CAIKGAGGSSGQFF.